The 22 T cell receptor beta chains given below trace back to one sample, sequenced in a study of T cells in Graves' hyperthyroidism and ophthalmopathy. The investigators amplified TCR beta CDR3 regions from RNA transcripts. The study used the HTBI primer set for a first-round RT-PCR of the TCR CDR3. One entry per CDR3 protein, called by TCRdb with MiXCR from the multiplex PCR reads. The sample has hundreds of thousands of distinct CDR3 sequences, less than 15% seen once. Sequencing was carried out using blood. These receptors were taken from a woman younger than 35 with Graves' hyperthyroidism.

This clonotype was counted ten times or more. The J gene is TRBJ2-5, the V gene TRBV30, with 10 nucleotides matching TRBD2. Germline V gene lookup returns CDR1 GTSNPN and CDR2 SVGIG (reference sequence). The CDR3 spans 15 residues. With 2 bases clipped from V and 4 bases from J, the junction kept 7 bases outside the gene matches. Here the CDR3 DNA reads TGTGCCTGGAGTATAGGGAGCGGGGGGGCAGAGACCCAGTACTTC. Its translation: CAWSIGSGGAETQYF.

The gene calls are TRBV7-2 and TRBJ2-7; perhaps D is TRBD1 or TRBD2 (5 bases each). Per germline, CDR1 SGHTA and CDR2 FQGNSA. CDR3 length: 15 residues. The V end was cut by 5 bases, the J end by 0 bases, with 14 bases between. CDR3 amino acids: CASSPAGTSSYEQYF. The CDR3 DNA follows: TGTGCCAGCAGCCCCGCCGGGACCAGCTCCTACGAGCAGTACTTC. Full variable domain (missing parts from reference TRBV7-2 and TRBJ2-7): GAGVSQSPSNKVTEKGKDVELRCDPISGHTALYWYRQSLGQGLEFLIYFQGNSAPDKSGLPSDRFSAERTGGSVSTLTIQRTQQEDSAVYLCASSPAGTSSYEQYFGPGTRLTVT.

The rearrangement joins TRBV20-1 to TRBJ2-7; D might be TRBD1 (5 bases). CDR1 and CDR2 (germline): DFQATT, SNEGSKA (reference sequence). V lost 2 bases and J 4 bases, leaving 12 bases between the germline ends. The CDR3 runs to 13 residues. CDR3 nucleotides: TGCAGTGCTAGATCAGGGAAAGTGTACGAGCAGTACTTC. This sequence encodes CSARSGKVYEQYF.

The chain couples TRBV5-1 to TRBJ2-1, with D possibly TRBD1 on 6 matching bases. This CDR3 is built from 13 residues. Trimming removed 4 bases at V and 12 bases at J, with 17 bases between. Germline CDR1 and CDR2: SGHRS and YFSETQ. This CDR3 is CASSPQGGEGQFF. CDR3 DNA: TGCGCCAGCAGCCCACAGGGTGGTGAGGGGCAGTTCTTC. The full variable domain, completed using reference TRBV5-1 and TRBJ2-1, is KAGVTQTPRYLIKTRGQQVTLSCSPISGHRSVSWYQQTPGQGLQFLFEYFSETQRNKGNFPGRFSGRQFSNSRSEMNVSTLELGDSALYLCASSPQGGEGQFFGPGTRLTVL.

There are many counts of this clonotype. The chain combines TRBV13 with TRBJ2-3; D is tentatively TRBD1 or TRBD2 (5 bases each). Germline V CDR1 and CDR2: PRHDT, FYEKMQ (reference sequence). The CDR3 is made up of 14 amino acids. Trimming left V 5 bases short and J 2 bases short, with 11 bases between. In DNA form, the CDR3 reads TGTGCCAGCAGCATCCGGGACCACACAGATACGCAGTATTTT. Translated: CASSIRDHTDTQYF.

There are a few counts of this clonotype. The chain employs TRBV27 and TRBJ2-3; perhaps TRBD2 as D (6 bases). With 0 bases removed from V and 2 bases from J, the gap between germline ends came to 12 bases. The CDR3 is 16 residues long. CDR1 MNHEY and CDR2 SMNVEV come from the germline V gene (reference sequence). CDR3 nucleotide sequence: TGTGCCAGCAGTTTATCGTATGCGGGAAACACAGATACGCAGTATTTT. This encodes CASSLSYAGNTDTQYF.

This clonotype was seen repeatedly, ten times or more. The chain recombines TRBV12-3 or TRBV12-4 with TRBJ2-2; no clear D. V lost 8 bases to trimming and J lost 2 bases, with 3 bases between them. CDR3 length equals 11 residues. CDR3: CASANTGELFF. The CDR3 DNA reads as TGTGCCAGCGCTAACACCGGGGAGCTGTTTTTT.

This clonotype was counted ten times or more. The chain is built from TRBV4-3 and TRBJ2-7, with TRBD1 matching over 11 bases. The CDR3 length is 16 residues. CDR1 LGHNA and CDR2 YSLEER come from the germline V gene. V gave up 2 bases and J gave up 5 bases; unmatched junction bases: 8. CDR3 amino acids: CASSQNSRTGGDEQYF. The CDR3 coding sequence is TGCGCCAGCAGCCAAAACAGTCGGACAGGGGGCGACGAGCAGTACTTC.

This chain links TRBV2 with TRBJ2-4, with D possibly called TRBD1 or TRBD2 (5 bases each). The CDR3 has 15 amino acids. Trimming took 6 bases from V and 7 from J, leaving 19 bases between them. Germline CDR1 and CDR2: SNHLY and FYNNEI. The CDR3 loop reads CASSREGTPGNIQYF. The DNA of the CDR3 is TGTGCCAGCAGCCGCGAGGGGACCCCAGGGAACATTCAGTACTTC.

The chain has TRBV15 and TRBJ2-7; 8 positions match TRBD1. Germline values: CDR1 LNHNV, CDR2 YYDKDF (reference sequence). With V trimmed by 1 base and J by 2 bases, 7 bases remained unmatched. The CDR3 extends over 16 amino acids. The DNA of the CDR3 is TGTGCCACCAGCAGAGTTCCCGGGACAGGCCCCTACGAGCAGTACTTC. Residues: CATSRVPGTGPYEQYF.

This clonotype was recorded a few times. The CDR3 nucleotides read TGTGCCAGCAGTTTAGGGACTAAACATGAGCAGTTCTTC. Translation gives CASSLGTKHEQFF. V is TRBV27 and J is TRBJ2-1; 7 nucleotides agree with TRBD2. V was clipped by 2 bases and J by 8 bases; unmatched bases: 3. Germline loops: CDR1 MNHEY, CDR2 SMNVEV (reference sequence). The CDR3 length is 13 residues.

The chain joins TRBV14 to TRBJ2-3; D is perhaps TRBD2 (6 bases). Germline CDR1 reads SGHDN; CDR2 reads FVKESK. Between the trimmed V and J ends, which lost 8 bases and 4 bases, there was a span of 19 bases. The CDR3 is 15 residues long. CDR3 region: CASSRGGKNADTQYF. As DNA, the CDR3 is TGTGCCAGCTCCCGAGGAGGGAAAAACGCAGATACGCAGTATTTT.

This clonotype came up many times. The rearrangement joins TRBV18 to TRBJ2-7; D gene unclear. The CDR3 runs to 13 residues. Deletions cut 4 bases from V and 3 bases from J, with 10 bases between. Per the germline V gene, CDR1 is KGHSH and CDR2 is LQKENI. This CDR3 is CASSQGAHYEQYF. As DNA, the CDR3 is TGTGCCAGCTCACAGGGTGCCCACTACGAGCAGTACTTC. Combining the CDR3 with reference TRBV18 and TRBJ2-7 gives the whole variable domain NAGVMQNPRHLVRRRGQEARLRCSPMKGHSHVYWYRQLPEEGLKFMVYLQKENIIDESGMPKERFSAEFPKEGPSILRIQQVVRGDSAAYFCASSQGAHYEQYFGPGTRLTVT.

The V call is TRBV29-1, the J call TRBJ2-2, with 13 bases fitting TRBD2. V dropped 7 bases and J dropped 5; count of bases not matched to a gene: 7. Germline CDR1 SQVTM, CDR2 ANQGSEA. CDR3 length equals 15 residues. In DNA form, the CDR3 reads TGCAGCGGACTAACGACTAGCGGGGGGACCGGGGAGCTGTTTTTT. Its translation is CSGLTTSGGTGELFF.

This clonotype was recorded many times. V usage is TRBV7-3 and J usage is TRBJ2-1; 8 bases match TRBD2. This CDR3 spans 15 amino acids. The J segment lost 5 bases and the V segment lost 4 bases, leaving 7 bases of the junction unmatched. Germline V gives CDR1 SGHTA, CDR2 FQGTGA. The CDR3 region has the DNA TGTGCCAGCAGCTCTAACCGGACTAGCAACAATGAGCAGTTCTTC. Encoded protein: CASSSNRTSNNEQFF.

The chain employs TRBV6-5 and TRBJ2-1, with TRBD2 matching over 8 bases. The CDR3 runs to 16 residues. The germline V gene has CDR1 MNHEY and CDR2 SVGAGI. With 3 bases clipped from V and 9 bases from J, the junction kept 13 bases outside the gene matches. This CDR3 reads CASSYSPGRAPGEQFF. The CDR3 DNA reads TGTGCCAGCAGTTATAGTCCCGGGAGGGCCCCTGGTGAGCAGTTCTTC.

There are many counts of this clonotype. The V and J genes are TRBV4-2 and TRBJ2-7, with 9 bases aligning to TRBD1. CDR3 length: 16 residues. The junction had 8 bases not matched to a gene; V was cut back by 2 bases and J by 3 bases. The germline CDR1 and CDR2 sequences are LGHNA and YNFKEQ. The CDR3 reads CASSQQGQGNIYEQYF. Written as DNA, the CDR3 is TGTGCCAGCAGCCAACAGGGACAGGGTAACATCTACGAGCAGTACTTC.

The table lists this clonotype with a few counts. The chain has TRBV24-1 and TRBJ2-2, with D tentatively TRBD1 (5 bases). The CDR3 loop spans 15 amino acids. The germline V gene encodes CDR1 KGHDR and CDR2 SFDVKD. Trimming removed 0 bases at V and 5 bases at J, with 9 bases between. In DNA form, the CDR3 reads TGTGCCACCAGTGATTTGCAGGGTTCGACCGGGGAGCTGTTTTTT. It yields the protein CATSDLQGSTGELFF.

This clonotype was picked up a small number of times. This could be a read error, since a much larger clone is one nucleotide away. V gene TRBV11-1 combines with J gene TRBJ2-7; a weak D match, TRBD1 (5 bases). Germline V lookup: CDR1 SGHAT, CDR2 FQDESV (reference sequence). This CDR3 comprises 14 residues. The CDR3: CASSSAIGAYKQYF. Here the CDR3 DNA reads TGTGCCAGCAGCTCCGCAATAGGGGCCTACAAGCAGTACTTC.

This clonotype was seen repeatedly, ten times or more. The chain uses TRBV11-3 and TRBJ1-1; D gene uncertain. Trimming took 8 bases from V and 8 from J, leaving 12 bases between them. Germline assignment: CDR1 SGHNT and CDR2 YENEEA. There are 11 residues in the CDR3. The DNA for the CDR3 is TGTGCCAGCGCCCGGGTTCACGAAGCTTTCTTT. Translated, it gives CASARVHEAFF.

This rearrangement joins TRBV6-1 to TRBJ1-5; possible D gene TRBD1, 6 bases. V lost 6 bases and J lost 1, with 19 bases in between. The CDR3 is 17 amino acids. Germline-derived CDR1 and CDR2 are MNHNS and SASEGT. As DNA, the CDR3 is TGTGCCAGCAGCACACGGGGGGCTCGGGAAAGCAATCAGCCCCAGCATTTT. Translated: CASSTRGARESNQPQHF.

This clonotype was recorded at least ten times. The CDR3, as DNA: TGTGCCAGCTCACCAACCGCTTTACAACTGAACACTGAAGCTTTCTTT. It translates to CASSPTALQLNTEAFF. The chain uses TRBV18 and TRBJ1-1; D gene unclear. The CDR3 has 16 residues. CDR1 and CDR2 from the germline V gene are KGHSH and LQKENI. Trimming removed 2 bases from V and 0 bases from J, with 13 bases in between.